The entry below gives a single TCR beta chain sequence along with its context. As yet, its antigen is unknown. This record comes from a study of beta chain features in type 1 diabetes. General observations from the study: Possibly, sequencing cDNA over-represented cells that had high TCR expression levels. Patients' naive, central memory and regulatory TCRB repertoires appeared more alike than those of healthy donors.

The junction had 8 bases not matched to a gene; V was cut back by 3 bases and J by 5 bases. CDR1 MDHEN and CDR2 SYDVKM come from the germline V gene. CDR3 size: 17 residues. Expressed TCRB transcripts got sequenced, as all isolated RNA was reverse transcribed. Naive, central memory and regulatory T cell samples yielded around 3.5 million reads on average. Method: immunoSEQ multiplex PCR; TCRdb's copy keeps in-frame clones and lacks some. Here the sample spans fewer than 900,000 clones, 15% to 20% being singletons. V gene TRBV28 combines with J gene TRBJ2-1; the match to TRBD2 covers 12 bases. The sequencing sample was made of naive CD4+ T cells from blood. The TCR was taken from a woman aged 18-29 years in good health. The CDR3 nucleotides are TGTGCCAGCAGTTTGACTAGCGGGAGCTTTTTCGACAATGAGCAGTTCTTC. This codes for CASSLTSGSFFDNEQFF.